The 24 T cell receptor beta chains reported below all come from one sample, sequenced in a study of blood T cells in healthy people across ages. Then a second PCR, running about 6 to 12 cycles, was carried out with a sample-barcoded 5' primer and a J-beta primer mix. TCRdb used MiXCR to reprocess the 5' RACE reads, holding one entry per CDR3 protein. Among 800,000 to 1,300,000 distinct CDR3 sequences listed, roughly 24% were seen once. Separately, the same data were catalogued under a study of T cells of mothers and their children.

The sequenced material came from blood. The receptors originated from a girl aged 2 to 10 in good health.

In its sample, this clonotype was seen a few times. This chain uses TRBV21-1 with TRBJ2-5; TRBD2, the table's D call, lacks a check against the DNA. TRBV21-1 is reported as a pseudogene. The length of the CDR3 is 15 residues. CDR3 amino acids: CAFRGLAGVGETQYF. CDR3 nucleotides: TGTGCCTTCCGTGGACTAGCGGGAGTGGGGGAGACCCAGTACTTC.

The chain couples TRBV5-1 to TRBJ1-2; D ambiguous. CDR1 and CDR2 from the germline V gene are SGHRS and YFSETQ. V dropped 3 bases and J dropped 6 bases, with 9 bases sitting between them. The CDR3 spans 12 residues. The CDR3 DNA is TGCGCCAGCAGCTCGGAGCTAAATGGCTACACCTTC. As protein: CASSSELNGYTF. The whole variable domain, filled in from reference TRBV5-1 and TRBJ1-2, reads KAGVTQTPRYLIKTRGQQVTLSCSPISGHRSVSWYQQTPGQGLQFLFEYFSETQRNKGNFPGRFSGRQFSNSRSEMNVSTLELGDSALYLCASSSELNGYTFGSGTRLTVV.

This clonotype turned up a few times. V and J are TRBV6-2 or TRBV6-3 and TRBJ2-1; 7 bases match TRBD1. The closer fit of TRBJ2-5 to the DNA end suggests the J call may be wrong. The CDR3 sequence is 14 residues long. In germline, CDR1 is MNHEY, CDR2 SVGEGT. This CDR3 is CASVYRGAVETQYF. The CDR3 DNA is TGTGCCAGCGTTTACAGGGGCGCGGTGGAGACCCAGTACTTC.

V and J are TRBV4-1 and TRBJ2-7; D possibly corresponds to TRBD1 (6 bases). The CDR3 sequence is 15 residues long. Deletions cut 4 bases from V and 6 bases from J, with 19 bases between. Germline V lookup: CDR1 MGHRA, CDR2 YSYEKL. For the CDR3, the DNA is TGCGCCAGCAGCCTTGCTTCCGGGACAAGTGGCGAGCAGTACTTC. This translates into CASSLASGTSGEQYF.

This clonotype has more than one count but fewer than ten. The chain recombines TRBV7-9 with TRBJ2-1; 8 nucleotides align to TRBD2. Germline V gives CDR1 SEHNR, CDR2 FQNEAQ (reference sequence). The CDR3 totals 15 residues. J was trimmed by 10 bases and V by 5 bases; bases with no gene match: 13. The DNA for the CDR3 is TGTGCCAGCAGCCCCTGGGCTAGCGGGCAGGCAGAGCAGTTCTTC. This codes for CASSPWASGQAEQFF.

This chain joins TRBV25-1 and TRBJ1-6; D remains unclear. V was cut by 0 bases and J by 10 bases, with 10 bases left in between. Germline lookup yields CDR1 MGHDK and CDR2 SYGVNS. CDR3 length: 14 amino acids. The CDR3 sequence: CASSEYVWESPLHF. CDR3 in DNA: TGTGCCAGCAGTGAATATGTGTGGGAATCACCCCTCCACTTT.

This clonotype was counted between two and nine times. V gene TRBV6-2 or TRBV6-3 combines with J gene TRBJ2-5; D is possibly TRBD1 or TRBD2 (6 bases each). The V end lost 7 bases, the J end lost 5 bases, and 17 bases lay between the germline ends. Germline V gene data show CDR1 as MNHEY and CDR2 as SVGEGT. The CDR3 length is 14 residues. The CDR3 DNA sequence: TGTGCCAGCAACCCAACCGGGGGCGGCGAGACCCAGTACTTC. This sequence encodes CASNPTGGGETQYF.

V usage is TRBV10-3 and J usage is TRBJ1-1; D is perhaps TRBD1 (5 bases). The germline V gene encodes CDR1 ENHRY and CDR2 SYGVKD. Deletions cut 6 bases from V and 9 bases from J, with 14 bases between. The CDR3 spans 12 residues. Written as DNA, the CDR3 is TGTGCCATCAGGGGAGAGACAGACCAAGCTTTCTTT. It specifies CAIRGETDQAFF.

This clonotype was counted between two and nine times. The chain has TRBV29-1 and TRBJ1-2; D ambiguous. CDR1 and CDR2 from the germline V gene are SQVTM and ANQGSEA. The ends were cut back, 4 bases at V and 4 bases at J, with 7 bases in the middle. The CDR3 extends over 11 amino acids. For the CDR3, the DNA is TGCAGCGTTGGGACGGGCTATGGCTACACCTTC. Its protein is CSVGTGYGYTF.

This chain links TRBV7-8 with TRBJ2-1; D is unresolved. Germline CDR1 SGHVS, CDR2 FQNEAQ. The CDR3 sequence is 13 residues long. V dropped 1 base and J dropped 9 bases, with 10 bases sitting between them. The CDR3 DNA reads TGTGCCAGCAGCTTAGGGTTCCGCGGTGAGCAGTTCTTC. Amino acids: CASSLGFRGEQFF.

This chain links TRBV10-3 with TRBJ2-1, with 8 bases that match TRBD2. V shed 9 bases and J 7 bases; nucleotides not matched to a gene: 8. Looked up from germline, CDR1 is ENHRY and CDR2 is SYGVKD. This CDR3 is built from 13 residues. Here the CDR3 DNA reads TGTGCCATTGGCGTAGCGGGGCAAAATGAGCAGTTCTTC. Translating it yields CAIGVAGQNEQFF.

The gene calls are TRBV28 and TRBJ2-5; D ambiguous. V was shortened by 5 bases and J by 11 bases, with 21 bases between the two germline ends. CDR3 length: 14 residues. Germline CDR1 is MDHEN and CDR2 is SYDVKM. DNA of the CDR3: TGTGCCAGCAGTAGTCCCGTGACCCTACGAGAACAGTACTTC. This gives the protein CASSSPVTLREQYF.

This clonotype occurred a few times. V usage is TRBV2 and J usage is TRBJ1-2; D possibly corresponds to TRBD1 (5 bases). The germline V gene has CDR1 SNHLY and CDR2 FYNNEI. The CDR3 has 13 amino acids. V was shortened by 6 bases and J by 8 bases, with 16 bases between the two germline ends. The CDR3 sequence: CASRAGQPGGYTF. The CDR3 DNA reads as TGTGCCAGCAGAGCAGGGCAGCCAGGCGGCTACACCTTC.

The chain couples TRBV15 to TRBJ2-5; 8 bases fit TRBD1. The CDR3 spans 14 residues. V lost 4 bases, J lost 5 bases, and 6 bases stayed unmatched. Germline V gene sequence: CDR1 LNHNV, CDR2 YYDKDF (reference sequence). Here the CDR3 DNA reads TGTGCCACCAGCAACAGGGGGGCTGTTGAGACCCAGTACTTC. The encoded protein is CATSNRGAVETQYF. Drawing the rest from reference TRBV15 and TRBJ2-5, the complete variable domain is DAMVIQNPRYQVTQFGKPVTLSCSQTLNHNVMYWYQQKSSQAPKLLFHYYDKDFNNEADTPDNFQSRRPNTSFCFLDIRSPGLGDTAMYLCATSNRGAVETQYFGPGTRLLVL.

In this sample, this clonotype turned up many times. The genes are TRBV2 and TRBJ2-5; tentatively, D is TRBD1 (6 bases). Trimming left V 5 bases short and J 0 bases short, with 10 bases between. The CDR3 extends over 14 amino acids. Germline V gene data show CDR1 as SNHLY and CDR2 as FYNNEI. The CDR3 protein is CASSLDRYQETQYF. CDR3 DNA sequence: TGTGCCAGCAGTTTGGACAGATACCAAGAGACCCAGTACTTC.

The chain joins TRBV7-2 to TRBJ1-1, with 7 nucleotides matching TRBD1. J lost 1 base, V lost 5 bases, and 10 bases had no gene match. The V gene's germline CDR1 is SGHTA and CDR2 FQGNSA. The CDR3 contains 16 residues. CDR3 protein: CASSTPTGMTNTEAFF. The DNA for the CDR3 is TGTGCCAGCAGCACGCCGACAGGGATGACGAACACTGAAGCTTTCTTT.

The chain has TRBV5-1 and TRBJ1-5; D call uncertain. V shed 0 bases and J shed 4 bases, with 8 bases lying between them. Germline loops: CDR1 SGHRS, CDR2 YFSETQ. There are 14 residues in the CDR3. Here the CDR3 DNA reads TGCGCCAGCAGCTTGGATGGTGTTAATCAGCCCCAGCATTTT. Protein: CASSLDGVNQPQHF.

There are a few counts of this clonotype. The rearrangement uses TRBV28 and TRBJ2-4; D uncertain. The CDR3 length is 13 residues. Germline CDR1 is MDHEN and CDR2 is SYDVKM. Between the trimmed V and J ends, which lost 6 bases and 1 base, there was a span of 7 bases. For the CDR3, the DNA is TGTGCCAGCAGAGGAGCGGCCAAAAACATTCAGTACTTC. It is translated as CASRGAAKNIQYF.

The chain is built from TRBV28 and TRBJ1-2; possible D gene TRBD1, 6 bases. This CDR3 comprises 12 residues. The ends were cut back, 11 bases at V and 4 bases at J, with 14 bases in the middle. Germline CDR1 reads MDHEN; CDR2 reads SYDVKM. CDR3 in DNA: TGTGCCGCGACAGGCCGCTTCTATGGCTACACCTTC. This encodes CAATGRFYGYTF.

The rearrangement links TRBV2 to TRBJ2-5; D is unresolved. The better agreement between TRBJ2-1 and the DNA end casts doubt on the J call. The CDR3 spans 11 residues. The germline V gene has CDR1 SNHLY and CDR2 FYNNEI. The CDR3 loop is CASIWGGEQFF. As DNA, the CDR3 is TGTGCCAGCATCTGGGGTGGTGAGCAGTTCTTC.

This clonotype was detected only a few times. V and J are TRBV24-1 and TRBJ2-3; D unresolved. V was trimmed by 3 bases and J by 3 bases, leaving 6 bases between them. The CDR3 has 13 amino acids. Germline V gene sequence: CDR1 KGHDR, CDR2 SFDVKD. In nucleotides, the CDR3 is TGTGCCACCAGTGATGCCCCGACAGATACGCAGTATTTT. It codes for CATSDAPTDTQYF.

Here the CDR3 reads CASSQERAINYEQYF. As DNA, the CDR3 is TGTGCCAGCAGCCAAGAGCGGGCTATTAACTACGAGCAGTACTTC. The V and J genes are TRBV3-1 and TRBJ2-7; possible D gene TRBD2, 5 bases. This CDR3 comprises 15 residues. The germline V and J ends were trimmed by 0 bases and 3 bases, with 12 bases remaining between them. The germline CDR1 and CDR2 sequences are LGHDT and YNNKEL (reference sequence).

Only a few counts were recorded for this clonotype. The gene calls are TRBV12-3 or TRBV12-4 and TRBJ1-4, with no clear D. This CDR3 contains 11 residues. The V end lost 7 bases, the J end lost 7 bases, and 7 bases lay between the germline ends. The CDR3 DNA sequence: TGTGCCAGCAAATTAGGTGAAAAACTGTTTTTT. Translated: CASKLGEKLFF.

The chain combines TRBV7-3 with TRBJ2-7, with D perhaps assigned TRBD1 or TRBD2 (5 bases each). Germline CDR1 SGHTA, CDR2 FQGTGA. V lost 4 bases and J lost 3, with 19 bases in between. The CDR3 runs to 16 residues. In DNA form, the CDR3 reads TGTGCCAGCAGCTCGTCCGGGACGGACAATAACTACGAGCAGTACTTC. It is translated as CASSSSGTDNNYEQYF.